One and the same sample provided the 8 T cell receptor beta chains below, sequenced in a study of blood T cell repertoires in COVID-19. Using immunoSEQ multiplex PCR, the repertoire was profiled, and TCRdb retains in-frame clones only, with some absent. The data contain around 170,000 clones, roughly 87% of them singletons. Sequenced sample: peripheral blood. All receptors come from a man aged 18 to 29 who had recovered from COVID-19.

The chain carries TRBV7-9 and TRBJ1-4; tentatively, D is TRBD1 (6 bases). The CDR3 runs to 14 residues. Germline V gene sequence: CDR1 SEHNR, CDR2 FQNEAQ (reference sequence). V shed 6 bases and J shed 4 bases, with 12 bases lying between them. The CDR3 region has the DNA TGTGCCAGCAGACAAGACAGGATTAATGAAAAACTGTTTTTT. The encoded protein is CASRQDRINEKLFF.

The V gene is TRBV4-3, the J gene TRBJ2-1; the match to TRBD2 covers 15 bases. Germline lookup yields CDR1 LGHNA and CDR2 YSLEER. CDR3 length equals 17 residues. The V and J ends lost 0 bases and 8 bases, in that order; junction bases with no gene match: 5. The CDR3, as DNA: TGCGCCAGCAGCCAAGATTACGGGACTAGCGGGGGGTATGAGCAGTTCTTC. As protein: CASSQDYGTSGGYEQFF.

The CDR3 DNA follows: TGTGCCATCAGTGAGTCGGGACAGGGTTATTCAGATACGCAGTATTTT. Protein sequence: CAISESGQGYSDTQYF. The rearrangement uses TRBV10-3 and TRBJ2-3; the match to TRBD1 covers 9 bases. V lost 0 bases, J lost 4 bases, and 5 bases stayed unmatched. Germline lookup yields CDR1 ENHRY and CDR2 SYGVKD. The CDR3 has 16 amino acids.

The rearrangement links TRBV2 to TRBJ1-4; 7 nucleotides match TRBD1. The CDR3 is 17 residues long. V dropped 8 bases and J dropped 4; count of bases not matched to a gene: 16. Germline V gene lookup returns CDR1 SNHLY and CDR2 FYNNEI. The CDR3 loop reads CASRGGTAPSYNEKLFF. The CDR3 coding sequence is TGTGCCAGCCGTGGGGGGACAGCCCCATCCTATAATGAAAAACTGTTTTTT.

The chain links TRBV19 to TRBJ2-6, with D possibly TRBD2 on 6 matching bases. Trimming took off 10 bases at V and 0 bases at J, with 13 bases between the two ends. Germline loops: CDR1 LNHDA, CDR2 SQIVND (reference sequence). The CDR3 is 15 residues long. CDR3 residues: CATGVMSSGANVLTF. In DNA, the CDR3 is TGTGCCACGGGGGTAATGAGCTCTGGGGCCAACGTCCTGACTTTC. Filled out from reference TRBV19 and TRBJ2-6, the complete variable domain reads DGGITQSPKYLFRKEGQNVTLSCEQNLNHDAMYWYRQDPGQGLRLIYYSQIVNDFQKGDIAEGYSVSREKKESFPLTVTSAQKNPTAFYLCATGVMSSGANVLTFGAGSRLTVL.

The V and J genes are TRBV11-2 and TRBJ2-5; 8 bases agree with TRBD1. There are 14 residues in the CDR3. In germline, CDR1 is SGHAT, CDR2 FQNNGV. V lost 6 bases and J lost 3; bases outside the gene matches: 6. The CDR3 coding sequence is TGTGCCAGCAGATCCGGACAGGGTAAAGAGACCCAGTACTTC. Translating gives CASRSGQGKETQYF.

The CDR3, as DNA: TGTGCCAGCAGCTTAGACGGACAGAGCTCTGGGGCCAACGTCCTGACTTTC. Translation: CASSLDGQSSGANVLTF. V usage is TRBV7-6 and J usage is TRBJ2-6, with D perhaps matching TRBD1 (6 bases). The CDR3 sequence is 17 residues long. Germline V gene lookup returns CDR1 SGHVS and CDR2 FNYEAQ. The germline V and J ends were trimmed by 1 base and 0 bases, with 10 bases remaining between them.

DNA for the CDR3: TGTGCCAGCTCACCGCGAGTGGGAGGGGGGACCAAGGAGCAGTACTTC. Protein sequence: CASSPRVGGGTKEQYF. The rearrangement joins TRBV18 to TRBJ2-7; tentatively, D is TRBD2 (7 bases). The CDR3 sequence is 16 residues long. Germline loops: CDR1 KGHSH, CDR2 LQKENI. Deletions cut 3 bases from V and 7 bases from J, with 22 bases between.